These 9 T cell receptor beta chains came from one sample sequenced in a study of tumor-infiltrating lymphocytes in localized non-small cell lung cancer. Sequencing used immunoSEQ multiplex PCR; TCRdb keeps in-frame clones, though not all of them. The sample yields around 10,000 clones, 50% to 70% seen once. Sequencing used lung tumor tissue. The receptors shown here come from a human donor with non-small cell lung cancer.

The table lists this clone with a count of one. This chain joins TRBV7-2 and TRBJ1-5, with D unclear. Trimming removed 1 base from V and 8 bases from J, with 6 bases in between. This CDR3 is built from 12 residues. Germline V gene data show CDR1 as SGHTA and CDR2 as FQGNSA. The CDR3 is CASSLDSEPQHF. CDR3 sequence (DNA): TGTGCCAGCAGCTTAGACTCCGAGCCCCAGCATTTT.

The rearrangement links TRBV4-1 to TRBJ2-5; 9 bases match TRBD2. Germline CDR1 MGHRA, CDR2 YSYEKL. With V trimmed by 6 bases and J by 3 bases, 2 bases remained unmatched. The CDR3 has 13 amino acids. DNA for the CDR3: TGCGCCAGCAGATTAGCGGGGGAAGAGACCCAGTACTTC. This gives the protein CASRLAGEETQYF.

This chain uses TRBV29-1 with TRBJ2-5; D not certain. CDR3 size: 13 residues. Deletions cut 2 bases from V and 1 base from J, with 8 bases between. Germline values: CDR1 SQVTM, CDR2 ANQGSEA. The CDR3 DNA is TGCAGCGTTGAATTGCACCCCCAAGAGACCCAGTACTTC. Amino acids: CSVELHPQETQYF.

V is TRBV14 and J is TRBJ2-3; 8 nucleotides line up with TRBD2. CDR1 SGHDN and CDR2 FVKESK come from the germline V gene. The CDR3 is 17 amino acids. The junction had 7 bases not matched to a gene; V was cut back by 2 bases and J by 0 bases. The CDR3 sequence: CASSQRITGGSTDTQYF. The CDR3 DNA reads as TGTGCCAGCAGCCAAAGAATTACGGGGGGGAGCACAGATACGCAGTATTTT.

V gene TRBV7-2 combines with J gene TRBJ2-7; the D is unclear. The germline V and J ends were trimmed by 1 base and 5 bases, with 9 bases remaining between them. Germline values: CDR1 SGHTA, CDR2 FQGNSA. This CDR3 region has 13 residues. CDR3 bases: TGTGCCAGCAGCTTAGGGCTCTTCGACGAGCAGTACTTC. It codes for CASSLGLFDEQYF. Complete variable domain (other parts from reference TRBV7-2 and TRBJ2-7): GAGVSQSPSNKVTEKGKDVELRCDPISGHTALYWYRQSLGQGLEFLIYFQGNSAPDKSGLPSDRFSAERTGGSVSTLTIQRTQQEDSAVYLCASSLGLFDEQYFGPGTRLTVT.

This sequence joins TRBV7-9 and TRBJ2-2, with D unclear. CDR3 length equals 14 residues. Germline V lookup: CDR1 SEHNR, CDR2 FQNEAQ (reference sequence). The V end lost 5 bases, the J end lost 6 bases, and 13 bases lay between the germline ends. The chain's CDR3 is CASSLDGLAGELFF. The CDR3 region has the DNA TGTGCCAGCAGCCTGGATGGGTTGGCCGGGGAGCTGTTTTTT. Drawing the rest from reference TRBV7-9 and TRBJ2-2, the complete variable domain is DTGVSQNPRHKITKRGQNVTFRCDPISEHNRLYWYRQTLGQGPEFLTYFQNEAQLEKSRLLSDRFSAERPKGSFSTLEIQRTEQGDSAMYLCASSLDGLAGELFFGEGSRLTVL.

This clone was detected only a few times. CDR3 nucleotide sequence: TGCGCCAGCAGCCAAGTCCGACAGAGTTACGAGCAGTACTTC. This encodes CASSQVRQSYEQYF. J is TRBJ2-7 and V is TRBV4-3, with D perhaps matching TRBD1 (5 bases). The CDR3 has 14 residues. CDR1 is LGHNA, CDR2 YSLEER, per germline. Trimming removed 1 base at V and 4 bases at J, with 11 bases between.

CDR3 loop: CASSTPQINYGYTF. The CDR3 bases are TGTGCCAGTAGTACCCCTCAGATCAACTATGGCTACACCTTC. This chain connects TRBV19 to TRBJ1-2; D uncertain. Trimming took 4 bases from V and 2 from J, leaving 11 bases between them. Germline-derived CDR1 and CDR2 are LNHDA and SQIVND (reference sequence). The CDR3 sequence is 14 residues long.

The V and J genes are TRBV15 and TRBJ1-2, with D perhaps TRBD1 (6 bases). The CDR3 sequence is 15 residues long. CDR1 and CDR2 from the germline V gene are LNHNV and YYDKDF (reference sequence). V was cut by 0 bases and J by 5 bases, with 13 bases left in between. CDR3 DNA: TGTGCCACCAGCAGAGATTTACAGGGCGGATATGGCTACACCTTC. Protein product: CATSRDLQGGYGYTF.